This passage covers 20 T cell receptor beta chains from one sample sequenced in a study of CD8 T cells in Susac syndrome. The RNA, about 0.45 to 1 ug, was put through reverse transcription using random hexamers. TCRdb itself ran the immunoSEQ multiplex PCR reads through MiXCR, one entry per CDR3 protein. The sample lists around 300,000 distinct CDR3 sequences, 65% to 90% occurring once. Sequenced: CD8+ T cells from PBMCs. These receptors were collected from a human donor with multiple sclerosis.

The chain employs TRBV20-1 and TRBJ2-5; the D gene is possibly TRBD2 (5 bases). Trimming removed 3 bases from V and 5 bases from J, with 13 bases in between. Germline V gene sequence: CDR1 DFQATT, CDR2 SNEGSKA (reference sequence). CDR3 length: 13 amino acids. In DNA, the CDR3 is TGCAGTGCTAGGGTCCTAGCTGTGGAGACCCAGTACTTC. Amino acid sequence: CSARVLAVETQYF.

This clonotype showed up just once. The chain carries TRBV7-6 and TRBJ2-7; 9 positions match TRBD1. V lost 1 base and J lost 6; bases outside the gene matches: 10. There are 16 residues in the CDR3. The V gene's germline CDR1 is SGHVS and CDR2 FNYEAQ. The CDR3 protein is CASSLDSLQGAVEQYF. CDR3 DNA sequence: TGTGCCAGCAGCTTAGATAGTTTACAGGGGGCGGTCGAGCAGTACTTC.

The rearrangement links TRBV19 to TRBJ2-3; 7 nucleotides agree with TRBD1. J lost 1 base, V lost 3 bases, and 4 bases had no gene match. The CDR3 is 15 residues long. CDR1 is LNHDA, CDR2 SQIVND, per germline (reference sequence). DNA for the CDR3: TGTGCCAGTAGTATTTACGGACAGGGCACAGATACGCAGTATTTT. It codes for CASSIYGQGTDTQYF. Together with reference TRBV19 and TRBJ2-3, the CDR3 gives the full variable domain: DGGITQSPKYLFRKEGQNVTLSCEQNLNHDAMYWYRQDPGQGLRLIYYSQIVNDFQKGDIAEGYSVSREKKESFPLTVTSAQKNPTAFYLCASSIYGQGTDTQYFGPGTRLTVL.

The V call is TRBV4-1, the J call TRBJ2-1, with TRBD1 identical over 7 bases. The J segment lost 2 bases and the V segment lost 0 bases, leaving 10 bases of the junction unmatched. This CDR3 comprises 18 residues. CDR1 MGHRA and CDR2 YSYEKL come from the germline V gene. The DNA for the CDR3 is TGCGCCAGCAGCCAAGATGAGACAGGGAAAAGGACCTACAATGAGCAGTTCTTC. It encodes CASSQDETGKRTYNEQFF.

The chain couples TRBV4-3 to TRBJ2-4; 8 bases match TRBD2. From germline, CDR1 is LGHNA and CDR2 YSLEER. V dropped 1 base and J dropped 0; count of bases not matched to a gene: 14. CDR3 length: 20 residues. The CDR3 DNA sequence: TGCGCCAGCAGCCAAGTTATTGGAGTAGCGGGAACTTTAGCCAAAAACATTCAGTACTTC. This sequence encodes CASSQVIGVAGTLAKNIQYF.

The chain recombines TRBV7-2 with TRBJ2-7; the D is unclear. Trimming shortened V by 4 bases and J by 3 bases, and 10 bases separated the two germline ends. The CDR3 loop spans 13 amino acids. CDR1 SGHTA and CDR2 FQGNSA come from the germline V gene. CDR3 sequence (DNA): TGTGCCAGCAGCTCCCCACTAAACTACGAGCAGTACTTC. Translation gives CASSSPLNYEQYF.

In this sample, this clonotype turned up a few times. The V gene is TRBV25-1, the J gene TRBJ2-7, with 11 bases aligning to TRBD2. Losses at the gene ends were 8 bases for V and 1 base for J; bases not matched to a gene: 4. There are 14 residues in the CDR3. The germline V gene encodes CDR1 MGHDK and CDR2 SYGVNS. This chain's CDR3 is CASLGTSGSYEQYF. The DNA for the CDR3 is TGTGCCAGCCTCGGGACTAGCGGTTCCTACGAGCAGTACTTC.

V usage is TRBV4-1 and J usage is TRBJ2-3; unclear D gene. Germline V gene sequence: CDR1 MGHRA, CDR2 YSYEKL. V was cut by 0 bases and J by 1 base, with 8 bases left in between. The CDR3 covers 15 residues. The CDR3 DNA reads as TGCGCCAGCAGCCAAGAAAAAGGAGGCACAGATACGCAGTATTTT. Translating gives CASSQEKGGTDTQYF.

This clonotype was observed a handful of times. The chain's CDR3 is CASSPPRGDTGELFF. In DNA, the CDR3 is TGTGCCAGCTCACCTCCCCGAGGGGACACCGGGGAGCTGTTTTTT. V gene TRBV18 combines with J gene TRBJ2-2; D is perhaps TRBD1 or TRBD2 (5 bases each). The germline CDR1 and CDR2 sequences are KGHSH and LQKENI. The V and J ends lost 3 bases and 3 bases respectively, with 11 bases between them. This CDR3 is 15 amino acids long.

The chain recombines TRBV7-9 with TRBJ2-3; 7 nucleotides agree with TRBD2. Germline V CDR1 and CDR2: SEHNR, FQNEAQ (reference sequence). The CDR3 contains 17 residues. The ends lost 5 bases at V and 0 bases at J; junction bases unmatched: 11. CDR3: CASSPPVRGSSTDTQYF. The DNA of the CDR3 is TGTGCCAGCAGCCCCCCAGTACGCGGGAGTAGCACAGATACGCAGTATTTT.

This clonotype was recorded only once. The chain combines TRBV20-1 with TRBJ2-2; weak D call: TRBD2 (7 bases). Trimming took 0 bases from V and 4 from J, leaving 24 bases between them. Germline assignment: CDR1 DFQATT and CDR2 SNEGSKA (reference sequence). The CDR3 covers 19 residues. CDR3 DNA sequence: TGCAGTGCTAGAGACCCAACCTGGGGGCTAGGGGGGGGCACCGGGGAGCTGTTTTTT. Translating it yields CSARDPTWGLGGGTGELFF.

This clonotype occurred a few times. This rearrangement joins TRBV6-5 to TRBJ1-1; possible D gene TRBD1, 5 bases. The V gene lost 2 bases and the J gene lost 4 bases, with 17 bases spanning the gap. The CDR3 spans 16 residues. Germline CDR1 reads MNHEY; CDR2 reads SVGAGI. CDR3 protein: CASSYGTAGAGTEAFF. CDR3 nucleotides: TGTGCCAGCAGTTACGGGACTGCCGGGGCGGGCACTGAAGCTTTCTTT.

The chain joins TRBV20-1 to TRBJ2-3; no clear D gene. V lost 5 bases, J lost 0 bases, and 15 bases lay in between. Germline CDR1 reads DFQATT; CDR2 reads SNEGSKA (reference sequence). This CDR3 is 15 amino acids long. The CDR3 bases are TGCAGTGCTCGACGTTGGAGTTCTAGCACAGATACGCAGTATTTT. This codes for CSARRWSSSTDTQYF.

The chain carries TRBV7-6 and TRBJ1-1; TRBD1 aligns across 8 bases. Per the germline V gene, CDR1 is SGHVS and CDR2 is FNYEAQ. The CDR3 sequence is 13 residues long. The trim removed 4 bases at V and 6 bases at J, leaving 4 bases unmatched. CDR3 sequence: CASSYGQGAEAFF. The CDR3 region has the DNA TGTGCCAGCAGCTACGGACAGGGCGCTGAAGCTTTCTTT.

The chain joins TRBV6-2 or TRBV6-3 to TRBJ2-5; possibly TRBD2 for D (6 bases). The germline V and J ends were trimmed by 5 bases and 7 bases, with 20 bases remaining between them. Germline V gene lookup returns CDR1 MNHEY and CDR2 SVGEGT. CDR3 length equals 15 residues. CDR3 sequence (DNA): TGTGCCAGCAGTGAGGTGCCCGACGGGAGAGGGACCCAGTACTTC. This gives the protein CASSEVPDGRGTQYF.

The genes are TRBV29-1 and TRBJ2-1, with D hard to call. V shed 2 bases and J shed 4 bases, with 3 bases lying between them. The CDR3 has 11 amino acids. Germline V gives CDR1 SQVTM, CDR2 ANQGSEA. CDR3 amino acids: CSVELYNEQFF. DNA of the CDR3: TGCAGCGTTGAACTTTACAATGAGCAGTTCTTC.

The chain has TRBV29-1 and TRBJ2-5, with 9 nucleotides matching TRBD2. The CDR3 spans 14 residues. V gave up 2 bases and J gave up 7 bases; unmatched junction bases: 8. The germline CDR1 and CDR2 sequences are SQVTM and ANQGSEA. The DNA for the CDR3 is TGCAGCGTTGAAAAGCGGGGGGAAGAGATGACCCAGTACTTC. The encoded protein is CSVEKRGEEMTQYF.

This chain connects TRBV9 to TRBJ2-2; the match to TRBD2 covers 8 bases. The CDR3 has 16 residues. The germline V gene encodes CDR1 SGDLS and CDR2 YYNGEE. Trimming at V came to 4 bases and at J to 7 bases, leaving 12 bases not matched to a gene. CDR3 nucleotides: TGTGCCAGCAGCCTCCAAGGCGGGACTAGTGGCGGGGAGCTGTTTTTT. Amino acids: CASSLQGGTSGGELFF.

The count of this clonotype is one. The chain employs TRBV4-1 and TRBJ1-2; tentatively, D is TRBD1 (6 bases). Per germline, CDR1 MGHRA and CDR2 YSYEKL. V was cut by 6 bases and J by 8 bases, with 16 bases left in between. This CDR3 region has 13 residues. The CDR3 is CASSSDRSGGYTF. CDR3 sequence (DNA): TGCGCCAGCAGTTCCGACAGGAGTGGGGGCTACACCTTC.

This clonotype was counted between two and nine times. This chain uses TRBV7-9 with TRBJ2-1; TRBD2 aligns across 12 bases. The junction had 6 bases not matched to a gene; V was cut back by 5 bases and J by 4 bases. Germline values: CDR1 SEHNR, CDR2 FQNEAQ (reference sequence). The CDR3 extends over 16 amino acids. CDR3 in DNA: TGTGCCAGCAGCCCACAGACTAGCGGGAGTTACAATGAGCAGTTCTTC. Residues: CASSPQTSGSYNEQFF.